The table lists the clone carrying this TCR beta chain with a few counts. The same CDR3 can be traced to other DNA sequences in this sample. This record belongs to a study of beta chain features in type 1 diabetes. Sequencing targeted expressed TCRB transcripts, as all isolated RNA had been reverse transcribed. TCRdb's copy holds only in-frame clones and misses some; the assay was immunoSEQ multiplex PCR. The sample carries about half a million clones, approximately 30% recorded once. The CDR3 extends over 11 amino acids. Per germline, CDR1 SQVTM and CDR2 ANQGSEA. V lost 4 bases, J lost 4 bases, and 7 bases lay in between.

The material sequenced was naive CD4+ T cells from blood. This clonotype was obtained from a man between 18 and 29 years old in good health. The chain combines TRBV29-1 with TRBJ2-5; D is possibly TRBD1 (5 bases). This CDR3 is CSVVRGETQYF. The CDR3 nucleotides read TGCAGCGTTGTAAGGGGAGAGACCCAGTACTTC.